Following are 17 T cell receptor beta chains from one sample sequenced in a study of T cells after yellow fever vaccination (dated by TCRdb to about 2019). According to the study, the label for this sample's treatment or condition signals: live attenuated yellow fever vaccine strain. Libraries were built with 5' RACE. Sequencing instrument: Illumina HiSeq 2500. The raw public data were reprocessed by TCRdb itself: fastp quality trimming at Q25, MiXCR clonotype calling, in-frame beta chains only. All rows with the same CDR3 protein become a single entry with the most common DNA and genes. The sample table holds more than 350,000 distinct CDR3 sequences, of which about 9.9% were seen once. Together, the top ten hold roughly 18% of the sample. The sample in question was PBMCs, obtained on the day of the first yellow fever vaccination. Receptors originate from a young man who received the YFV17D yellow fever vaccine.

The J gene is TRBJ2-3, the V gene TRBV19; D remains ambiguous. This CDR3 has 14 residues. Trimming took 8 bases from V and 0 from J, leaving 12 bases between them. Germline assignment: CDR1 LNHDA and CDR2 SQIVND (reference sequence). DNA of the CDR3: TGTGCCAGTCTAGACATTGCTAGCACAGATACGCAGTATTTT. Its protein product is CASLDIASTDTQYF.

This chain links TRBV7-8 with TRBJ2-5; perhaps D is TRBD1 or TRBD2 (6 bases each). The V end lost 5 bases, the J end lost 4 bases, and 14 bases lay between the germline ends. The CDR3 is 14 amino acids. CDR1 is SGHVS and CDR2 is FQNEAQ in the germline V gene. The CDR3 nucleotides read TGTGCCAGCAGCATAAGGGGGGTGGTAGAGACCCAGTACTTC. It codes for CASSIRGVVETQYF. The whole variable domain, remainder taken from reference TRBV7-8 and TRBJ2-5, is GAGVSQSPRYKVAKRGQDVALRCDPISGHVSLFWYQQALGQGPEFLTYFQNEAQLDKSGLPSDRFFAERPEGSVSTLKIQRTQQEDSAVYLCASSIRGVVETQYFGPGTRLLVL.

CDR3 DNA: TGTGCCAGCAGTTACTCCAACAGGGAGCAGTTCTTC. This translates into CASSYSNREQFF. This sequence joins TRBV6-5 and TRBJ2-1, with D perhaps TRBD1 (5 bases). V shed 0 bases and J shed 10 bases, with 7 bases lying between them. Per germline, CDR1 MNHEY and CDR2 SVGAGI. The CDR3 contains 12 residues.

This clonotype came up a few times. The chain combines TRBV6-1 with TRBJ1-4; weak D call: TRBD1 (6 bases). The CDR3 is 17 amino acids. Trimming stripped 9 bases from V and 10 bases from J, with 30 bases between. Germline V CDR1 and CDR2: MNHNS, SASEGT. The CDR3 DNA sequence: TGTGCCAGTCACTCTACAGGGAGTCCCCGGGGGCTGGGAAAACTGTTTTTT. It codes for CASHSTGSPRGLGKLFF.

This clonotype was detected only a few times. The chain links TRBV4-1 to TRBJ2-5; TRBD2 aligns across 13 bases. CDR1 MGHRA and CDR2 YSYEKL come from the germline V gene. This CDR3 is 17 amino acids long. V was clipped by 3 bases and J by 2 bases; unmatched bases: 6. CDR3 in amino acids: CASSQRTSGGLQETQYF. Here the CDR3 DNA reads TGCGCCAGCAGCCAGAGGACTAGCGGGGGTCTTCAAGAGACCCAGTACTTC.

The gene calls are TRBV21-1 and TRBJ2-5; the table's D call TRBD2 went unverified against the DNA. TRBV21-1 is a pseudogene segment. This CDR3 spans 14 amino acids. The CDR3 DNA is TGTGCCAGCAGCAAAGAGGGCCAGGAAGAGACCCAGTACTTC. Its translation is CASSKEGQEETQYF.

With respect to this clonotype: A read error may produce the germline difference seen at one junction end. The chain employs TRBV4-1 and TRBJ1-4; weak D call: TRBD1 (5 bases). Per the germline V gene, CDR1 is MGHRA and CDR2 is YSYEKL. CDR3 length: 16 residues. The CDR3 here is CARSLLGAAGKIGLFF. The CDR3 nucleotides read TGCGCCAGAAGCCTCCTTGGGGCAGCCGGAAAGATAGGACTGTTTTTT.

The genes are TRBV6-1 and TRBJ2-2; D unclear. V was clipped by 4 bases and J by 1 base, with 4 bases between them. CDR1 and CDR2 from the germline V gene are MNHNS and SASEGT. This CDR3 has 13 residues. CDR3 residues: CASSAENTGELFF. The CDR3 DNA sequence: TGTGCCAGCAGTGCGGAGAACACCGGGGAGCTGTTTTTT.

The J gene is TRBJ2-5, the V gene TRBV9; D may match TRBD1 or TRBD2 (7 bases each). The CDR3 has 16 amino acids. Germline values: CDR1 SGDLS, CDR2 YYNGEE. Trimming took off 7 bases at V and 3 bases at J, with 22 bases between the two ends. The CDR3 DNA follows: TGTGCCAGCCGATTATCCCAGGGGGGGGCCGAAGAGACCCAGTACTTC. As protein: CASRLSQGGAEETQYF.

J is TRBJ1-4 and V is TRBV4-3; D is undetermined. Germline V gene sequence: CDR1 LGHNA, CDR2 YSLEER. CDR3 length equals 15 residues. Trimming left V 0 bases short and J 2 bases short, with 7 bases between. DNA of the CDR3: TGCGCCAGCAGCCAAGACCGCTTCACTAATGAAAAACTGTTTTTT. It specifies CASSQDRFTNEKLFF.

The sample holds a few counts of this clonotype. This sequence joins TRBV2 and TRBJ1-4; D ambiguous. The CDR3 is 15 amino acids. Between the trimmed V and J ends, which lost 7 bases and 5 bases, there was a span of 17 bases. Germline V CDR1 and CDR2: SNHLY, FYNNEI. CDR3 nucleotide sequence: TGTGCCAGCATCTTCGCTCAAGGGAGCAATGAAAAACTGTTTTTT. This gives the protein CASIFAQGSNEKLFF.

The chain links TRBV6-1 to TRBJ2-4; D unclear. With 7 bases removed from V and 8 bases from J, the gap between germline ends came to 18 bases. The germline V gene encodes CDR1 MNHNS and CDR2 SASEGT. The CDR3 covers 14 residues. The CDR3 DNA follows: TGTGCCAGCACCCTATTCGGACCTCGGGACATTCAGTACTTC. Translation: CASTLFGPRDIQYF.

In this sample, this clonotype turned up a few times. V and J are TRBV7-8 and TRBJ1-5; D uncertain. The CDR3 runs to 13 residues. With 5 bases removed from V and 5 bases from J, the gap between germline ends came to 10 bases. Germline CDR1 SGHVS, CDR2 FQNEAQ. CDR3 sequence reads: CASSGRRDQPQHF. In DNA form, the CDR3 reads TGTGCCAGCAGCGGACGAAGGGATCAGCCCCAGCATTTT.

The chain joins TRBV3-1 to TRBJ2-3; D remains unclear. CDR1 is LGHDT and CDR2 is YNNKEL in the germline V gene (reference sequence). The CDR3 is 13 amino acids. V shed 8 bases and J shed 4 bases, with 13 bases lying between them. Written as DNA, the CDR3 is TGTGCCAGCGTACTTACAGTGGCAGATACGCAGTATTTT. Amino acid sequence: CASVLTVADTQYF.

This chain joins TRBV4-1 and TRBJ1-2, with D unclear. V was pared by 3 bases and J by 4 bases, with 9 bases between. The CDR3 loop spans 13 amino acids. Germline CDR1 MGHRA, CDR2 YSYEKL. The CDR3 region has the DNA TGCGCCAGCAGCCAGGACGGACGCTATGGCTACACCTTC. Its protein product is CASSQDGRYGYTF.

This clonotype was counted only a few times. The chain combines TRBV12-3 or TRBV12-4 with TRBJ2-5; D gene unclear. V lost 2 bases and J 5 bases, leaving 9 bases between the germline ends. The CDR3 extends over 13 amino acids. CDR3 sequence reads: CASSLQPSETQYF. The CDR3 region has the DNA TGTGCCAGCAGTTTACAGCCGTCGGAGACCCAGTACTTC.

The V call is TRBV4-1, the J call TRBJ2-2; the D gene is possibly TRBD1 (6 bases). CDR3 length: 15 amino acids. Germline assignment: CDR1 MGHRA and CDR2 YSYEKL. Trimming removed 8 bases at V and 2 bases at J, with 15 bases between. The CDR3 DNA sequence: TGCGCCAGCGAGAACCGGGACATTAACACCGGGGAGCTGTTTTTT. Translation: CASENRDINTGELFF.